This T cell receptor beta chain is from a study of T-cell memory formation after mild COVID-19. Study-wide findings and caveats: Certain responding clones were present in pre-infection memory, suggesting participation of cross-reactive memory. Later expanders leaned toward CD4+, whereas clones contracting from day 15 to 85 were balanced CD4/CD8.

The germline gives CDR1 SEHNR, CDR2 FQNEAQ (reference sequence). This CDR3 comprises 15 residues. V shed 4 bases and J 6 bases; nucleotides not matched to a gene: 8. A word on this clonotype: Antigen specificity is unknown.

Barcoded TCR alpha and TCR beta cDNA libraries with UMIs came from 5'RACE using constant-segment primers. MiXCR, applied by TCRdb to the 5' RACE reads, yields one record per CDR3 protein. The table lists some 300,000 distinct CDR3 sequences, 20% to 25% of them singletons. V usage is TRBV7-9 and J usage is TRBJ2-7; 11 nucleotides agree with TRBD2. Input material: PBMCs or a T cell subset sorted from them (not recorded which). The receptor's source is a man aged 18 to 30 who had mild COVID-19 (a few samples of this study predate the infection). Cell type and time point are not known. CDR3 protein: CASSSTSGGPLEQYF. The CDR3 DNA reads TGTGCCAGCAGCTCAACTAGCGGGGGCCCCCTCGAGCAGTACTTC. Full variable domain (missing parts from reference TRBV7-9 and TRBJ2-7): DTGVSQNPRHKITKRGQNVTFRCDPISEHNRLYWYRQTLGQGPEFLTYFQNEAQLEKSRLLSDRFSAERPKGSFSTLEIQRTEQGDSAMYLCASSSTSGGPLEQYFGPGTRLTVT.